This TCR beta chain was identified during a study of shared clonotypes between healthy human individuals. Study results and caveats: Rarefaction curves obtained for sorted subsets showed sequencing incomplete despite large depth.

This clone was counted a single time. Its matching antigen is unknown. V gave up 3 bases and J gave up 8 bases, with 17 bases separating them. CDR3 length: 15 amino acids. The V gene's germline CDR1 is SGHRS and CDR2 YFSETQ. Some clones are missing from TCRdb's copy, which holds only in-frame ones; the method was immunoSEQ multiplex PCR. The repertoire holds 2 million to 2.5 million clones, with roughly 92% as singletons. The chain joins TRBV5-1 to TRBJ1-4; maybe TRBD1 (5 bases). The sample was naive CD4+ T cells from PBMCs. Subset described: CD45RA+ positively selected. The TCR sequence derives from a man younger than 35 in good health. Some clones in this sample may be carry-over from other donors' samples. CDR3 amino acids: CASSSDWQGAEKLFF. In nucleotides, the CDR3 is TGCGCCAGCAGCTCGGACTGGCAGGGCGCAGAAAAACTGTTTTTT.